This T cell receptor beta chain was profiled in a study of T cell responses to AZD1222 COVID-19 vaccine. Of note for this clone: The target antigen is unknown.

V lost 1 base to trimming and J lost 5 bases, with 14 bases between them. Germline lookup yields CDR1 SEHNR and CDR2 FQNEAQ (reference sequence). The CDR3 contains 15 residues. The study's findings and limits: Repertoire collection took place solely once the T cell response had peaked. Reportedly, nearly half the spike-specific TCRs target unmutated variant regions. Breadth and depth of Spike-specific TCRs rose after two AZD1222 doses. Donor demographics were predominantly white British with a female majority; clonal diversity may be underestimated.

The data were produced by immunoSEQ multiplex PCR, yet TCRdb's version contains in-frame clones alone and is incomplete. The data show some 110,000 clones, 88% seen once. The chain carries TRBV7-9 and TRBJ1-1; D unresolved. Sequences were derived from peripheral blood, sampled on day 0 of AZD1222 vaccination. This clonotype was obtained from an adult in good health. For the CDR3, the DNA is TGTGCCAGCAGCTTAGTATTAGGGAGAGGGACTGAAGCTTTCTTT. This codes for CASSLVLGRGTEAFF.